This is a list of T cell receptor beta chains from one sample in a study of blood T cell repertoires in COVID-19. Libraries were prepared by immunoSEQ multiplex PCR; TCRdb keeps only in-frame clonotypes and omits some of them. The sample consists of 300,000 to 400,000 clones, 90% to 95% of them appearing once. The sequenced sample was PBMCs or T cells enriched from blood (not recorded which). The receptors come from a woman aged 25 to 39 who had been exposed to COVID-19. Both conserved end residues are part of each CDR3. A D gene is named only where the DNA matches it firmly. Clone size is given for some rows only: seen once, a few or many times, or a class if the clone is expanded.

D gene	clone size	V gene	J gene	CDR3 DNA	CDR3 protein
TRBD2	-	TRBV3-1/TRBV3-2	TRBJ2-7	TGTGCCAGCAGCCAAGACTTCAGTAACGGGGGGGAGCAGTACTTC	CASSQDFSNGGEQYF
-	-	TRBV19	TRBJ1-1	TGTGCCAGTAGGGAACAGGGTCGGAACACTGAAGCTTTCTTT	CASREQGRNTEAFF
-	-	TRBV6-2/TRBV6-3	TRBJ1-5	TGTGCCAGCAGTTATGAACCCAGGGGTTATAGCAATCAGCCCCAGCATTTT	CASSYEPRGYSNQPQHF
-	-	TRBV5-4	TRBJ2-1	TGTGCCAGCAGCTCCGAGGGCATGAGCTCCTACAATGAGCAGTTCTTC	CASSSEGMSSYNEQFF
-	-	TRBV6-2/TRBV6-3	TRBJ1-4	TGTGCCAGCAGCGACGGCCAGGGCGATGAAAAACTGTTTTTT	CASSDGQGDEKLFF
-	-	TRBV30	TRBJ1-1	TGTGCCTGGAGTACTAGGGTGGACACTGAAGCTTTCTTT	CAWSTRVDTEAFF
TRBD2	-	TRBV5-1	TRBJ2-3	TGCGCCAGCAGCTTGACTAGCGGGGGGGCTTCCGTTAGCACAGATACGCAGTATTTT	CASSLTSGGASVSTDTQYF
-	-	TRBV5-1	TRBJ2-3	TGCGCCAGCAGCTTGGACGACTGGGTTCCAGATACGCAGTATTTT	CASSLDDWVPDTQYF
-	-	TRBV15	TRBJ1-5	TGTGCCACCAGCGCCTCGGGAGGCTCACCGTCTGGCAATCAGCCCCAGCATTTT	CATSASGGSPSGNQPQHF
-	once	TRBV11-2	TRBJ2-1	TGTGCCAGCAGCTTTCCCTCGGGACAAGGATCAAATGAGCAGTTCTTC	CASSFPSGQGSNEQFF
TRBD1	-	TRBV9	TRBJ1-2	TGTGCCAGCAGCCCTGGGGACAGGACCTATGGCTACACCTTC	CASSPGDRTYGYTF
TRBD1	-	TRBV29-1	TRBJ1-5	TGCAGCGTTTCCGGACAGGGAGGAAACAATCAGCCCCAGCATTTT	CSVSGQGGNNQPQHF
TRBD1	-	TRBV10-3	TRBJ2-5	TGTGCCATCAGTGACGGACAGGTGGGGGAGACCCAGTACTTC	CAISDGQVGETQYF
TRBD1	-	TRBV7-6	TRBJ2-7	TGTGCCAGCAGCTTATTGGGACAGAGTTACGAGCAGTACTTC	CASSLLGQSYEQYF
-	-	TRBV5-6	TRBJ1-1	TGTGCCAGCAGACTTTCCAAACAGGGCTGGACTGAAGCTTTCTTT	CASRLSKQGWTEAFF
-	-	TRBV5-4	TRBJ1-1	TGTGCCAGCAGCGGGGGGGCAAGCCGAGGGACTGAAGCTTTCTTT	CASSGGASRGTEAFF
TRBD2	-	TRBV2	TRBJ2-5	TGTGCCAGCACTGAAGGGTTAGCGGGGGGCGCAGAGACCCAGTACTTC	CASTEGLAGGAETQYF
TRBD1	-	TRBV5-1	TRBJ2-7	TGCGCCAGCAGCTTGGATCAGAGGGGGCCCTACGAGCAGTACTTC	CASSLDQRGPYEQYF
TRBD2	-	TRBV6-5	TRBJ2-2	TGTGCCAGCAGTTACGGCGGGGGGTCAGGGGAGCTGTTTTTT	CASSYGGGSGELFF
-	few	TRBV4-1	TRBJ2-7	TGCGCCAGCAGCCCTCAAACCAGGGATAACGAGCAGTACTTC	CASSPQTRDNEQYF
TRBD1	-	TRBV5-1	TRBJ2-2	TGCGCCAGCAGCTTGCCCCAGGGGGCCACCGGGGAGCTGTTTTTT	CASSLPQGATGELFF
-	-	TRBV11-2	TRBJ2-7	TGTGCCAGCAGCTTAGGTCGCTACGAGCAGTACTTC	CASSLGRYEQYF
TRBD1	-	TRBV7-3	TRBJ1-1	TGTGCCAGCACCCTTCATCATTTAACAGGGGTAATGTCCATAACTGAAGCTTTCTTT	CASTLHHLTGVMSITEAFF
TRBD1	-	TRBV5-8	TRBJ1-4	TGTGCCAGCCACAGGGGGAATAATGAAAAACTGTTTTTT	CASHRGNNEKLFF
-	-	TRBV19	TRBJ1-1	TGTGCCAGTAGCCTAGCCAGGAACACTGAAGCTTTCTTT	CASSLARNTEAFF
-	-	TRBV5-8	TRBJ2-1	TGTGCCAGCAGCTTTCAGTCGAGAGGCTACAATGAGCAGTTCTTC	CASSFQSRGYNEQFF
-	-	TRBV19	TRBJ2-6	TGTGCCAGTAGTTCCCACAGGCTCTCTGGGGCCAACGTCCTGACTTTC	CASSSHRLSGANVLTF
TRBD1	-	TRBV2	TRBJ1-2	TGTGCCAGCAGAGTGTTCCGGGACAGGATTAACTATGGCTACACCTTC	CASRVFRDRINYGYTF
TRBD2	-	TRBV5-6	TRBJ2-5	TGTGCCAGCAGCTACGGGACTAGCGGGGGGGAGACCCAGTACTTC	CASSYGTSGGETQYF
TRBD1	-	TRBV5-1	TRBJ1-5	TGCGCCAGCAGCTGGGACAGGGTCGAAGATCAGCCCCAGCATTTT	CASSWDRVEDQPQHF
-	-	TRBV4-1	TRBJ2-1	TGCGCCAGCAGCGTCGGGGCAGGGGATGAGCAGTTCTTC	CASSVGAGDEQFF